These T cell receptor beta chains were read from a single sample in a study of PD-L1 blockade in urothelial cancer. This table comes from immunoSEQ multiplex PCR, and its TCRdb copy is limited to in-frame clones, with some not included. The data contain approximately 48,000 clones, about four fifths of them singletons. Sample: PBMCs, taken around atezolizumab (anti-PD-L1) treatment. All receptors come from a man between 65 and 85 years old with urothelial cancer. The CDR3 runs from the conserved cysteine through the conserved F or W. A D gene is named only where the DNA matches it firmly. Clone size, where shown, is once, few, many, or a class for clones that have expanded.

v_gene	abundance	j_gene	d_gene	CDR3aa	CDR3nt
TRBV11-2	-	TRBJ1-1	-	CASSTIVGQHTEAFF	TGTGCCAGCAGCACCATAGTAGGACAGCACACTGAAGCTTTCTTT
TRBV18	-	TRBJ1-1	-	CASSPRLQGMNTEAFF	TGTGCCAGCTCCCCCAGGTTGCAGGGGATGAACACTGAAGCTTTCTTT
TRBV7-9	-	TRBJ2-7	TRBD2	CASSSGLAGGLQYF	TGTGCCAGCAGCTCCGGACTAGCGGGAGGGCTGCAGTACTTC
TRBV5-6	-	TRBJ2-1	-	CASSFRTPFDEQFF	TGTGCCAGCAGCTTCCGGACACCCTTCGATGAGCAGTTCTTC
TRBV5-1	-	TRBJ2-1	TRBD2	CASSWTSGRSYNEQFF	TGCGCCAGCAGTTGGACTAGCGGACGATCCTACAATGAGCAGTTCTTC
TRBV5-4	-	TRBJ1-2	-	CASSLGGKALGYTF	TGTGCCAGCAGCTTGGGCGGGAAGGCGTTAGGCTACACCTTC
TRBV5-1	once	TRBJ2-7	-	CASSLAGSYEQYF	TGCGCCAGCAGCTTGGCAGGATCCTACGAGCAGTACTTC
TRBV9	few	TRBJ1-3	-	CASSVESSSGNTIYF	TGTGCCAGCAGCGTAGAGTCGAGCTCTGGAAACACCATATATTTT
TRBV9	-	TRBJ2-5	TRBD2	CASSVATSGETQYF	TGTGCCAGCAGCGTAGCTACTAGCGGGGAGACCCAGTACTTC
TRBV28	-	TRBJ2-7	TRBD2	CASSSLTMRGGRLSYEQYF	TGTGCCAGCAGTTCCCTCACGATGAGGGGCGGGAGGCTCTCCTACGAGCAGTACTTC
TRBV6-1	-	TRBJ2-3	TRBD2	CASSEWGGYTDTQYF	TGTGCCAGCAGTGAATGGGGGGGGTACACAGATACGCAGTATTTT
TRBV19	few	TRBJ1-5	TRBD1	CASSGHPGQGGQPQHF	TGTGCCAGTAGTGGCCACCCCGGACAGGGGGGTCAGCCCCAGCATTTT
TRBV11-2	-	TRBJ1-5	-	CASSLVLDQPQHF	TGTGCCAGCAGCTTAGTCCTCGATCAGCCCCAGCATTTT
TRBV19	-	TRBJ1-1	-	CASNRNTEAFF	TGTGCCAGTAATCGTAACACTGAAGCTTTCTTT
TRBV7-9	-	TRBJ2-3	TRBD2	CASSSTTSGSTDTQYF	TGTGCCAGCAGCTCAACCACTAGCGGATCCACAGATACGCAGTATTTT